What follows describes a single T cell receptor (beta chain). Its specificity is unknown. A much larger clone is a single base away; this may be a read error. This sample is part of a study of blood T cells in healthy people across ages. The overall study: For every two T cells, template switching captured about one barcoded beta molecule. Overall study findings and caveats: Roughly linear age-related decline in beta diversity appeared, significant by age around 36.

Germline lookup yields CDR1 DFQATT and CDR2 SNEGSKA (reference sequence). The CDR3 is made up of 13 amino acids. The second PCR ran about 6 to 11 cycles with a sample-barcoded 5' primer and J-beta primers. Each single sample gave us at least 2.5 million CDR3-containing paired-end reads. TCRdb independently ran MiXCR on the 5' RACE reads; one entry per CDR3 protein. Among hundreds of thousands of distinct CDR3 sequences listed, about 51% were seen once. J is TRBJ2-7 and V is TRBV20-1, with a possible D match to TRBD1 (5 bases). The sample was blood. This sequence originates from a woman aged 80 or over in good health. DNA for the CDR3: TGCAGTGCTAATCAGGGCCCGATCTACGGGCAGTACTTC. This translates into CSANQGPIYGQYF.